The 31 T cell receptor beta chains below all came from one sample that was sequenced in a study of shared clonotypes between healthy human individuals. Using immunoSEQ multiplex PCR, the repertoire was profiled, and TCRdb retains in-frame clones only, with some absent. The sample holds 600,000 to 700,000 clones, roughly 72% seen once. Sequences were obtained from memory CD4+ T cells sorted from blood. Subset here: CD45RA-negative fraction. The origin of the receptors is a woman between 25 and 40 years old in good health.

The chain joins TRBV7-9 to TRBJ1-5, with TRBD1 matching 9 bases. This CDR3 has 17 amino acids. The V segment lost 1 base and the J segment 0 bases; nucleotides outside the gene matches: 4. Germline CDR1 is SEHNR and CDR2 is FQNEAQ (reference sequence). This chain's CDR3 is CASSLGWGQGSNQPQHF. The CDR3 bases are TGTGCCAGCAGCTTAGGGTGGGGACAGGGTAGCAATCAGCCCCAGCATTTT.

This sequence joins TRBV4-2 and TRBJ1-1, with D maybe TRBD1 (6 bases). This CDR3 region has 12 residues. The germline CDR1 and CDR2 sequences are LGHNA and YNFKEQ. Trimming took off 2 bases at V and 8 bases at J, with 9 bases between the two ends. This CDR3 reads CASSQSGQEAFF. In DNA form, the CDR3 reads TGTGCCAGCAGCCAATCCGGACAGGAAGCTTTCTTT.

This clone has a handful of counts. The chain couples TRBV6-1 to TRBJ1-3; TRBD1 might be the D (5 bases). In germline, CDR1 is MNHNS, CDR2 SASEGT. CDR3 length: 14 amino acids. V was trimmed by 6 bases and J by 3 bases, leaving 12 bases between them. The CDR3 bases are TGTGCCAGCAGGACCCTCACAGGTGGAAACACCATATATTTT. Translation: CASRTLTGGNTIYF.

CDR3 in DNA: TGTGCCAGTAGTCCCGACGGAGTCGGTAAGCAGTACTTC. Amino acid sequence: CASSPDGVGKQYF. The chain is built from TRBV19 and TRBJ2-7; D not certain. V was cut by 5 bases and J by 8 bases, with 16 bases left in between. The CDR3 totals 13 residues. Germline V lookup: CDR1 LNHDA, CDR2 SQIVND (reference sequence).

This chain connects TRBV5-3 to TRBJ2-1; D may be TRBD2 (5 bases). TRBV5-3 belongs to the ORF category, with a function that is uncertain. Trimming pared 4 bases from V and 4 bases from J, leaving 18 bases between. The CDR3 is 16 residues long. CDR3 DNA sequence: TGTGCCAGAAGCCAAAGTATGGGTACTAGATACAATGAGCAGTTCTTC. It yields the protein CARSQSMGTRYNEQFF.

The V and J genes are TRBV5-8 and TRBJ1-1, with 12 bases aligning to TRBD1. CDR1 is SGHTS, CDR2 YDEGEE, per germline. The CDR3 is made up of 15 amino acids. V trimming: 3 bases; J trimming: 3 bases; junction bases outside the gene matches: 3. The CDR3: CASSSGTGGYTEAFF. The CDR3 coding sequence is TGTGCCAGCAGCTCCGGGACAGGGGGCTACACTGAAGCTTTCTTT.

The chain employs TRBV7-6 and TRBJ2-7; D unresolved. Germline values: CDR1 SGHVS, CDR2 FNYEAQ. CDR3 length: 13 residues. V lost 0 bases and J lost 4, with 7 bases in between. The CDR3 DNA is TGTGCCAGCAGCTTAGCGCCCGGGTACGAGCAGTACTTC. It codes for CASSLAPGYEQYF.

The gene calls are TRBV19 and TRBJ2-7, with a possible D match to TRBD1 (5 bases). Trimming left V 5 bases short and J 7 bases short, with 21 bases between. CDR3 size: 15 residues. The V gene's germline CDR1 is LNHDA and CDR2 SQIVND (reference sequence). In DNA, the CDR3 is TGTGCCAGTAGTCCTCAGGGAAGTTCCTGGCTGGAGCAGTACTTC. This encodes CASSPQGSSWLEQYF.

This clone was detected only a few times. The V call is TRBV21-1, the J call TRBJ2-7; the D segment call TRBD2 is taken from the table without a DNA check. TRBV21-1 counts as a pseudogene. The CDR3 runs to 11 residues. CDR3 loop: CASPLAREQYF. As DNA, the CDR3 is TGTGCCAGCCCCCTAGCCCGCGAGCAGTACTTC.

The V gene is TRBV19, the J gene TRBJ2-3; D ambiguous. Trimming took off 3 bases at V and 2 bases at J, with 18 bases between the two ends. The germline gives CDR1 LNHDA, CDR2 SQIVND (reference sequence). The CDR3 consists of 17 residues. The CDR3 nucleotides read TGTGCCAGTAGTATTGGGGTCAGGCGAAGGGCCACAGATACGCAGTATTTT. Protein: CASSIGVRRRATDTQYF.

This clone was found a few times. The chain uses TRBV13 and TRBJ2-5; TRBD1 is a possible D gene (5 bases). The DNA end is a closer match to TRBJ2-7, so the J assignment may be wrong. The CDR3 spans 16 residues. Germline V lookup: CDR1 PRHDT, CDR2 FYEKMQ (reference sequence). The CDR3: CASSHALAAGLDEQYF. The CDR3 DNA sequence: TGTGCCAGCAGTCACGCCCTCGCGGCAGGGTTGGACGAGCAGTACTTC.

This chain uses TRBV6-1 with TRBJ2-7; either TRBD1 or TRBD2 may supply D (6 bases each). The CDR3 extends over 13 amino acids. V lost 8 bases, J lost 1 base, and 12 bases lay in between. Per the germline V gene, CDR1 is MNHNS and CDR2 is SASEGT. The CDR3 sequence is CASARGDSYEQYF. The CDR3 DNA reads as TGTGCCAGCGCTAGGGGGGATTCCTACGAGCAGTACTTC.

On this clone itself: This CDR3 is also generated by other DNA sequences in the sample. The chain joins TRBV19 to TRBJ1-1; TRBD1 matches 7 bases. Trimming at V came to 5 bases and at J to 2 bases, leaving 5 bases not matched to a gene. The CDR3 extends over 14 amino acids. Germline CDR1 reads LNHDA; CDR2 reads SQIVND (reference sequence). This CDR3 is CASSWGQLNTEAFF. The CDR3 coding sequence is TGTGCCAGTAGTTGGGGACAGCTAAACACTGAAGCTTTCTTT.

The chain recombines TRBV28 with TRBJ2-5, with a possible D match to TRBD1 (7 bases). In germline, CDR1 is MDHEN, CDR2 SYDVKM. Trimming took off 9 bases at V and 5 bases at J, with 19 bases between the two ends. The CDR3 totals 14 residues. The CDR3 DNA sequence: TGTGCCAGTGGGGGCGGGACAGCCGGCGAGACCCAGTACTTC. It specifies CASGGGTAGETQYF.

The gene calls are TRBV10-3 and TRBJ1-2, with D possibly TRBD1 on 5 matching bases. Trimming stripped 5 bases from V and 5 bases from J, with 18 bases between. Germline V gene sequence: CDR1 ENHRY, CDR2 SYGVKD. This CDR3 has 15 amino acids. The CDR3 is CAISPGGGAEYGYTF. The CDR3 bases are TGTGCCATCAGTCCCGGGGGAGGGGCGGAGTATGGCTACACCTTC.

The gene calls are TRBV4-2 and TRBJ1-3; D gene ambiguous. The CDR3 is 15 amino acids. Germline assignment: CDR1 LGHNA and CDR2 YNFKEQ. Trimming removed 0 bases from V and 1 base from J, with 7 bases in between. The CDR3 region is CASSQDGNSGNTIYF. CDR3 bases: TGTGCCAGCAGCCAAGACGGGAATTCTGGAAACACCATATATTTT.

CDR3 DNA sequence: TGCGCCAGCAGCTTGACAACTAGCGGGAGGGCCTTTTACGAGCAGTACTTC. It encodes CASSLTTSGRAFYEQYF. The chain combines TRBV5-1 with TRBJ2-7; 13 nucleotides line up with TRBD2. Germline V gives CDR1 SGHRS, CDR2 YFSETQ. This CDR3 contains 17 residues. V shed 1 base, J shed 4 bases, and the junction held 8 bases outside the gene matches.

The chain couples TRBV28 to TRBJ1-2; D perhaps matches TRBD1 (6 bases). Germline assignment: CDR1 MDHEN and CDR2 SYDVKM. The CDR3 has 14 amino acids. Trimming pared 2 bases from V and 8 bases from J, leaving 15 bases between. CDR3 sequence reads: CASSLIYRVGGYTF. For the CDR3, the DNA is TGTGCCAGCAGTTTAATATACAGGGTAGGCGGCTACACCTTC.

This clone was picked up a small number of times. J is TRBJ2-7 and V is TRBV28; D might be TRBD2 (5 bases). This CDR3 comprises 12 residues. With 4 bases removed from V and 3 bases from J, the gap between germline ends came to 7 bases. The germline CDR1 and CDR2 sequences are MDHEN and SYDVKM. The CDR3 protein is CASSWRVYEQYF. The CDR3 region has the DNA TGTGCCAGCAGTTGGCGGGTCTACGAGCAGTACTTC.

The genes are TRBV5-1 and TRBJ2-1; possible D gene TRBD2, 5 bases. From germline, CDR1 is SGHRS and CDR2 YFSETQ. The CDR3 length is 15 residues. The V gene lost 3 bases and the J gene lost 5 bases, with 15 bases spanning the gap. The CDR3 is CASSSLLRGDNEQFF. Here the CDR3 DNA reads TGCGCCAGCAGCTCCCTACTCCGGGGAGACAATGAGCAGTTCTTC.

CDR3 in amino acids: CASSDRGGTGELFF. As DNA, the CDR3 is TGTGCCAGTAGTGACAGGGGAGGCACCGGGGAGCTGTTTTTT. This chain links TRBV19 with TRBJ2-2; TRBD1 agrees at 8 bases. CDR1 is LNHDA, CDR2 SQIVND, per germline (reference sequence). Trimming took 5 bases from V and 4 from J; bases not matched to a gene: 3. The CDR3 is 14 residues long.

In this sample, this clone turned up a few times. V gene TRBV27 combines with J gene TRBJ2-5, with TRBD1 matching over 8 bases. Germline loops: CDR1 MNHEY, CDR2 SMNVEV (reference sequence). V lost 6 bases and J lost 1; bases outside the gene matches: 4. CDR3 size: 14 residues. DNA for the CDR3: TGTGCCAGCAGCAGACAGGGGACCCAAGAGACCCAGTACTTC. Its translation is CASSRQGTQETQYF.

This clone has just a few counts. The V and J genes are TRBV30 and TRBJ2-7, with D possibly being TRBD2 (6 bases). This CDR3 has 12 residues. Germline V gene data show CDR1 as GTSNPN and CDR2 as SVGIG (reference sequence). Trimming took off 5 bases at V and 0 bases at J, with 8 bases between the two ends. The chain's CDR3 is CAWDGGSYEQYF. DNA for the CDR3: TGTGCCTGGGACGGGGGCTCCTACGAGCAGTACTTC.

The chain has TRBV5-1 and TRBJ1-5; D is perhaps TRBD1 (5 bases). V shed 5 bases and J shed 0 bases, with 12 bases lying between them. Germline CDR1 and CDR2: SGHRS and YFSETQ. The CDR3 is 15 amino acids. The CDR3, as DNA: TGCGCCAGCAGACGGGACGGAAATAGCAATCAGCCCCAGCATTTT. Protein product: CASRRDGNSNQPQHF.

This rearrangement joins TRBV27 to TRBJ1-1; D remains ambiguous. V lost 4 bases and J lost 4, with 10 bases in between. The CDR3 spans 13 residues. Germline V gene data show CDR1 as MNHEY and CDR2 as SMNVEV (reference sequence). The CDR3 DNA reads as TGTGCCAGCAGTTCCAACGTTATCACTGAAGCTTTCTTT. Protein: CASSSNVITEAFF.

There are a few counts of this clone. The chain couples TRBV19 to TRBJ2-3, with 14 nucleotides matching TRBD2. CDR3 length: 16 residues. V was clipped by 5 bases and J by 6 bases; unmatched bases: 7. The germline V gene has CDR1 LNHDA and CDR2 SQIVND (reference sequence). As DNA, the CDR3 is TGTGCCAGTAGTTCACGACTAGCGGGAGGGCCCGATACGCAGTATTTT. Translation: CASSSRLAGGPDTQYF.

The V call is TRBV11-2, the J call TRBJ1-2; TRBD1 matches at 8 bases. The trim removed 4 bases at V and 7 bases at J, leaving 8 bases unmatched. The CDR3 covers 14 residues. The germline V gene encodes CDR1 SGHAT and CDR2 FQNNGV. CDR3 nucleotides: TGTGCCAGCAGCTCACAGGACAGGGTATTTGGCTACACCTTC. Translated, it gives CASSSQDRVFGYTF. Together with reference TRBV11-2 and TRBJ1-2, the CDR3 gives the full variable domain: EAGVAQSPRYKIIEKRQSVAFWCNPISGHATLYWYQQILGQGPKLLIQFQNNGVVDDSQLPKDRFSAERLKGVDSTLKIQPAKLEDSAVYLCASSSQDRVFGYTFGSGTRLTVV.

This chain links TRBV5-4 with TRBJ2-1; 9 bases are a match to TRBD2. Germline trimming cut 4 bases from V and 8 bases from J; bases unmatched to any gene: 4. The length of the CDR3 is 13 residues. Germline CDR1 reads SGHNT; CDR2 reads YYREEE (reference sequence). The chain's CDR3 is CASSATSGHEQFF. DNA of the CDR3: TGTGCCAGCAGCGCGACTAGCGGCCATGAGCAGTTCTTC. Together with reference TRBV5-4 and TRBJ2-1, the CDR3 gives the full variable domain: ETGVTQSPTHLIKTRGQQVTLRCSSQSGHNTVSWYQQALGQGPQFIFQYYREEENGRGNFPPRFSGLQFPNYSSELNVNALELDDSALYLCASSATSGHEQFFGPGTRLTVL.

The J gene is TRBJ2-1, the V gene TRBV29-1; the match to TRBD2 covers 7 bases. The CDR3 loop spans 16 amino acids. Trimming removed 4 bases from V and 7 bases from J; junction bases left unmatched: 16. Germline CDR1 SQVTM, CDR2 ANQGSEA. The CDR3 DNA sequence: TGCAGCGTTGGTGCGGGAGATAGAGGAACGGGGAATGAGCAGTTCTTC. It specifies CSVGAGDRGTGNEQFF.

The rearrangement links TRBV9 to TRBJ2-5, with D unresolved. This CDR3 has 11 amino acids. V lost 0 bases, J lost 5 bases, and 2 bases lay in between. Germline lookup yields CDR1 SGDLS and CDR2 YYNGEE. This CDR3 reads CASSVVETQYF. The CDR3 nucleotides are TGTGCCAGCAGCGTAGTGGAGACCCAGTACTTC.

This CDR3 reads CASSQGTQMKAFF. The CDR3 DNA reads as TGTGCCAGCAGCCAAGGCACTCAGATGAAGGCTTTCTTT. The chain is built from TRBV14 and TRBJ1-1; D unresolved. The CDR3 is 13 amino acids. The V end lost 1 base, the J end lost 11 bases, and 14 bases lay between the germline ends. Germline V CDR1 and CDR2: SGHDN, FVKESK.